A selection of T cell receptor beta chains follows, all from one sample in a study of beta chain features in type 1 diabetes. Data came from immunoSEQ multiplex PCR; TCRdb stores just in-frame clones and leaves some out. The top ten clones hold less than 0.025% of a sample with roughly 730,000 clones, 10% to 15% of them seen once. The sample was naive CD4+ T cells from blood. Receptors originate from a man between 18 and 35 years old with type 1 diabetes. CDR3s include the opening cysteine and the closing phenylalanine or tryptophan. A D gene is named only where the DNA matches it firmly. Only part of the rows carry a size: once, few, many, or a class if the clone is expanded.

V gene,clone size,D gene,J gene,CDR3 protein,CDR3 DNA
TRBV29-1,few,NA,TRBJ2-6,CSVEDPESVDVLTF,TGCAGCGTTGAAGATCCCGAATCGGTCGACGTCCTGACTTTC
TRBV27,NA,TRBD2,TRBJ2-5,CASSRLAGGQETQYF,TGTGCCAGCAGTAGGCTAGCGGGGGGACAAGAGACCCAGTACTTC
TRBV10-1,NA,TRBD1,TRBJ2-7,CASSEGTGGEQYF,TGCGCCAGCAGTGAGGGGACAGGGGGCGAGCAGTACTTC
TRBV5-1,few,NA,TRBJ2-7,CASSARDGLDEQYF,TGCGCCAGCAGCGCAAGGGACGGTCTCGACGAGCAGTACTTC
TRBV15,few,NA,TRBJ1-4,CATSNRQKEKLFF,TGTGCCACCAGCAATCGGCAAAAGGAAAAACTGTTTTTT
TRBV7-2,few,NA,TRBJ2-7,CASSESYEQYF,TGTGCCAGCAGCGAATCCTACGAGCAGTACTTC
TRBV29-1,few,NA,TRBJ2-2,CSVEVQLNTGELFF,TGCAGCGTTGAGGTACAACTTAACACCGGGGAGCTGTTTTTT
TRBV7-3,NA,NA,TRBJ2-5,CASSLKQYETQYF,TGTGCCAGCAGCTTAAAACAGTATGAGACCCAGTACTTC
TRBV18,few,TRBD1,TRBJ1-1,CASSWDSAEAFF,TGTGCCAGCTCATGGGACAGCGCTGAAGCTTTCTTT
TRBV18,few,NA,TRBJ2-7,CASSPPRTSSDEQYF,TGTGCCAGCTCACCACCTCGAACTAGCAGTGACGAGCAGTACTTC
TRBV28,NA,NA,TRBJ2-2,CASAVPPGELFF,TGTGCCAGCGCAGTTCCCCCCGGGGAGCTGTTTTTT
TRBV19,few,NA,TRBJ2-7,CASIRQGKYF,TGTGCCAGTATTAGGCAGGGAAAGTACTTC
TRBV5-4,few,TRBD2,TRBJ2-1,CASISEGGSQFF,TGTGCCAGCATATCCGAGGGAGGGAGCCAGTTCTTC
TRBV5-6,NA,NA,TRBJ1-4,CASSLGQRHEKLFF,TGTGCCAGCAGCTTGGGGCAGCGTCATGAAAAACTGTTTTTT